The entry that follows covers one T cell receptor beta chain sequence. What it binds is not known. Trimming took off 1 base at V and 3 bases at J, with 7 bases between the two ends. Germline CDR1 LGHNA, CDR2 YNFKEQ. This CDR3 is built from 14 residues. The data stem from a study of T cell responses to AZD1222 COVID-19 vaccine. Study-level results: Baseline serostatus was positive in only six or seven AZD1222 recipients. Dominant CD4 TCR responses targeted spike regions 160-218 and 743-854.

The repertoire was sequenced with immunoSEQ multiplex PCR; TCRdb's copy has only in-frame clones and lacks some. The sample yields 130,000 or so clones, roughly 85% seen once. This chain connects TRBV4-2 to TRBJ1-5; D gene uncertain. The material was peripheral blood, obtained on day 0 of AZD1222 vaccination. This TCR came from an adult in good health. The CDR3 DNA reads as TGTGCCAGCAGCCAAGGAGACTCCAATCAGCCCCAGCATTTT. Its protein product is CASSQGDSNQPQHF.